This T cell receptor beta chain came from a study of Tregs in tolerant kidney transplant recipients. Mixed chimerism was transient after nonmyeloablative marrow transplants from related graft donors. This CDR3 is 16 amino acids long. Germline V gene sequence: CDR1 LGHNA, CDR2 YSLEER. Details on this clone: A junction boundary mismatches the germline segment, possibly from a read error. This specimen includes other DNA sequences encoding the same CDR3.

Repertoires were generated with immunoSEQ multiplex PCR, while TCRdb's copy carries only in-frame clones and drops some. The sample yields 84,000 or so clones, more than 85% seen once. The sequence derives from a human patient who received a combined kidney and bone marrow transplant. The T cells may partly be graft donor cells. V is TRBV4-3 and J is TRBJ1-6; D call uncertain. The source material was CD4+ T cells from blood (PBMCs), sampled 12 months after the transplant. The CDR3 DNA reads as TGCGCCAGCAGCCAAGATGGGGAGAATACTAATTCCCCCCTCCACTTT. The encoded protein is CASSQDGENTNSPLHF.